The clone carrying this TCR beta chain was counted a few times. TCRdb called the reads again in MiXCR, with one record for every CDR3 protein. The sample records hundreds of thousands of distinct CDR3 sequences, more than 20% being singletons. This record comes from a study of T cell repertoires in cytomegalovirus infection. Germline V gives CDR1 LGHDT, CDR2 YNNKEL (reference sequence). There are 14 residues in the CDR3. V was cut by 0 bases and J by 9 bases, with 12 bases left in between. Sequenced: CD8+ T cells from PBMCs. This sequence joins TRBV3-1 and TRBJ2-1; weak D call: TRBD2 (5 bases). This receptor was identified in a human donor in good health (CMV status not recorded). Some clones in this sample may be carry-over from other donors' samples. The CDR3 bases are TGTGCCAGCAGCCAAGAAACTGGTGGAGGTGAGCAGTTCTTC. This translates into CASSQETGGGEQFF.